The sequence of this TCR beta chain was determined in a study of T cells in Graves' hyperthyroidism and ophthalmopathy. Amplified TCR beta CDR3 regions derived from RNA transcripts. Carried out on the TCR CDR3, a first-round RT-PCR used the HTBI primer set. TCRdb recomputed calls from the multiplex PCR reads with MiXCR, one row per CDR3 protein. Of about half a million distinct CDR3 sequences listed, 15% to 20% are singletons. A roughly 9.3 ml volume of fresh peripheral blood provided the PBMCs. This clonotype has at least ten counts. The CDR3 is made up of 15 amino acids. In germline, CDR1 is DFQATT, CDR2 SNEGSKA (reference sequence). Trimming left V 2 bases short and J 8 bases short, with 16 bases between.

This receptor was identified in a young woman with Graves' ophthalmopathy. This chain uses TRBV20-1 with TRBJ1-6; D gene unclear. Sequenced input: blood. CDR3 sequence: CSARPRDRGDSPLHF. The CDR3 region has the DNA TGCAGTGCTAGACCAAGGGATCGGGGAGATTCACCCCTCCACTTT.